Below, 4 T cell receptor beta chains from the same sample are listed, as sequenced in a study of human T cells and chemical hapten exposure. TCRdb redid the calling of the RACE reads with MiXCR, one entry per CDR3 protein. The sample lists around 380,000 distinct CDR3 sequences, 4.8% occurring once. The time point was: patch test 1, 2 weeks after DPC sensitization. The treatment was: therapeutic diphenylcyclopropenone sensitization with weekly scalp DPC. The sequenced sample was whole blood, obtained in connection with sensitization to the hapten diphenylcyclopropenone (DPC). The source of these receptors is a woman aged 50 to 60 with alopecia areata. Some clones in this sample may be carry-over from other donors' samples.

This clonotype was counted many times. The V gene is TRBV12-3 or TRBV12-4, the J gene TRBJ2-3; D is undetermined. This CDR3 contains 11 residues. V was pared by 4 bases and J by 4 bases, with 3 bases between. CDR3 protein: CASSWADTQYF. The DNA of the CDR3 is TGTGCCAGCAGTTGGGCAGATACGCAGTATTTT.

As to this clonotype: Without the conserved terminal phenylalanine or tryptophan, this CDR3 likely stems from a read error. The genes are TRBV5-1 and TRBJ1-1; 9 nucleotides align to TRBD1. Unmatched junction bases numbered 3, after V lost 2 bases and J lost 7 bases. The CDR3 covers 13 residues. Germline lookup yields CDR1 SGHRS and CDR2 YFSETQ. This CDR3 reads CASSLQGAGEAFS. The CDR3 DNA is TGCGCCAGCAGCTTACAGGGGGCTGGTGAAGCTTTCTCT.

This clonotype was recorded many times. The rearrangement joins TRBV27 to TRBJ1-2, with TRBD1 matching 9 bases. The CDR3 runs 17 residues. The germline CDR1 and CDR2 sequences are MNHEY and SMNVEV (reference sequence). Unmatched junction bases numbered 15, after V lost 4 bases and J lost 6 bases. The CDR3 region is CASSSFLAGTGSHGYTF. The CDR3 DNA reads TGTGCCAGCAGTTCGTTTCTAGCCGGGACAGGGAGTCATGGCTACACCTTC.

This clonotype appeared a few times. CDR3 region: CASAGLTYNEQFF. The CDR3 region has the DNA TGTGCCAGCGCGGGACTAACGTACAATGAGCAGTTCTTC. The V and J genes are TRBV7-2 and TRBJ2-1, with 7 bases identical to TRBD2. After removal of 8 bases from V and 4 bases from J, the junction contained 5 bases not matched to a gene. The CDR3 consists of 13 residues. Germline assignment: CDR1 SGHTA and CDR2 FQGNSA.